The 10 T cell receptor beta chains reported below all come from one sample, sequenced in a study of T cells in Graves' hyperthyroidism and ophthalmopathy. Amplified regions were TCR beta CDR3 sequences from RNA transcripts. The study used the HTBI primer set for a first-round RT-PCR of the TCR CDR3. TCRdb called the multiplex PCR reads again in MiXCR, with one record for every CDR3 protein. Of approximately 700,000 distinct CDR3 sequences listed, approximately 16% were seen once; the top ten hold 8.4%. Sequenced input: blood. All receptors come from a man between 18 and 29 years old with Graves' hyperthyroidism.

This clonotype was found a few times. The V and J genes are TRBV7-2 and TRBJ2-4; D perhaps matches TRBD2 (5 bases). Per germline, CDR1 SGHTA and CDR2 FQGNSA. The germline V and J ends were trimmed by 4 bases and 15 bases, with 13 bases remaining between them. This CDR3 is 11 amino acids long. Here the CDR3 reads CASSSSPVGYF. DNA for the CDR3: TGTGCCAGCAGCTCTAGCCCTGTAGGGTACTTC.

This clonotype was counted many times. The chain carries TRBV28 and TRBJ2-1; 7 bases match TRBD1. V shed 6 bases, J shed 9 bases, and the junction held 20 bases outside the gene matches. This CDR3 comprises 17 residues. From germline, CDR1 is MDHEN and CDR2 SYDVKM. The CDR3 sequence: CASSRARRTGKMGEQFF. CDR3 nucleotide sequence: TGTGCCAGCAGCCGAGCCCGGAGGACAGGCAAAATGGGTGAGCAGTTCTTC.

This clonotype was seen ten or more times. The rearrangement joins TRBV7-2 to TRBJ2-1; 11 positions agree with TRBD2. V gave up 2 bases and J gave up 6 bases; unmatched junction bases: 3. The germline V gene has CDR1 SGHTA and CDR2 FQGNSA. The CDR3 loop spans 15 amino acids. The CDR3: CASSLQLAGANEQFF. In DNA form, the CDR3 reads TGTGCCAGCAGCTTACAACTAGCGGGAGCCAATGAGCAGTTCTTC. Looking up the rest from reference TRBV7-2 and TRBJ2-1 gives the full variable domain: GAGVSQSPSNKVTEKGKDVELRCDPISGHTALYWYRQSLGQGLEFLIYFQGNSAPDKSGLPSDRFSAERTGGSVSTLTIQRTQQEDSAVYLCASSLQLAGANEQFFGPGTRLTVL.

This clonotype was detected ten times or more. The rearrangement uses TRBV2 and TRBJ1-5, with D uncertain. Germline-derived CDR1 and CDR2 are SNHLY and FYNNEI. The CDR3 is made up of 12 amino acids. V lost 8 bases to trimming and J lost 7 bases, with 12 bases between them. Here the CDR3 DNA reads TGTGCCAGCGGGTCGGGGAACCAGCCCCAGCATTTT. This encodes CASGSGNQPQHF.

This clonotype was detected many times. The chain has TRBV28 and TRBJ2-7, with D perhaps TRBD1 or TRBD2 (5 bases each). The ends were cut back, 4 bases at V and 8 bases at J, with 6 bases in the middle. CDR3 length: 10 residues. CDR1 is MDHEN, CDR2 SYDVKM, per germline. CDR3 loop: CASSSGQQYF. CDR3 bases: TGTGCCAGCAGTTCGGGACAGCAGTACTTC.

The sample holds many counts of this clonotype. V gene TRBV27 combines with J gene TRBJ1-2; D might be TRBD1 (5 bases). V shed 5 bases and J shed 4 bases, with 11 bases lying between them. Germline-derived CDR1 and CDR2 are MNHEY and SMNVEV (reference sequence). The CDR3 covers 13 residues. CDR3 amino acids: CASSPQTAYGYTF. The CDR3 bases are TGTGCCAGCAGTCCCCAGACAGCCTATGGCTACACCTTC.

This clonotype occurred many times. This CDR3 reads CASSLLGTTEAFF. The CDR3 coding sequence is TGTGCCAGCAGTTTACTGGGGACCACTGAAGCTTTCTTT. This chain connects TRBV12-3 or TRBV12-4 to TRBJ1-1; D is possibly TRBD1 (5 bases). The CDR3 spans 13 residues. Trimming took 2 bases from V and 4 from J, leaving 8 bases between them.

Many counts were recorded for this clonotype. The rearrangement links TRBV7-9 to TRBJ2-1, with 11 bases matching TRBD2. Germline V gives CDR1 SEHNR, CDR2 FQNEAQ (reference sequence). CDR3 length: 16 amino acids. Trimming at V came to 5 bases and at J to 10 bases, leaving 13 bases not matched to a gene. The CDR3 sequence: CASSPRTSGPLEEQFF. CDR3 bases: TGTGCCAGCAGCCCAAGGACTAGCGGGCCCCTAGAGGAGCAGTTCTTC. Supplemented by reference TRBV7-9 and TRBJ2-1, the full variable domain reads DTGVSQNPRHKITKRGQNVTFRCDPISEHNRLYWYRQTLGQGPEFLTYFQNEAQLEKSRLLSDRFSAERPKGSFSTLEIQRTEQGDSAMYLCASSPRTSGPLEEQFFGPGTRLTVL.

This clonotype was picked up many times. The chain recombines TRBV10-3 with TRBJ1-1; 9 bases line up with TRBD1. CDR1 and CDR2 (germline): ENHRY, SYGVKD. The trim removed 6 bases at V and 5 bases at J, leaving 7 bases unmatched. This CDR3 comprises 14 residues. CDR3 protein: CAISPGQGRTEAFF. The CDR3 region has the DNA TGTGCCATCAGCCCGGGACAGGGCAGAACTGAAGCTTTCTTT.

This clonotype occurred a few times. The chain carries TRBV18 and TRBJ2-7; the D is unclear. V lost 6 bases to trimming and J lost 7 bases, with 19 bases between them. CDR1 KGHSH and CDR2 LQKENI come from the germline V gene. The CDR3 contains 14 residues. CDR3 sequence: CASSALSRSSEQYF. DNA for the CDR3: TGTGCCAGCTCCGCCTTATCGCGGTCCTCTGAGCAGTACTTC. Based on the CDR3 plus reference TRBV18 and TRBJ2-7, the full variable domain is NAGVMQNPRHLVRRRGQEARLRCSPMKGHSHVYWYRQLPEEGLKFMVYLQKENIIDESGMPKERFSAEFPKEGPSILRIQQVVRGDSAAYFCASSALSRSSEQYFGPGTRLTVT.